The clone carrying this TCR beta chain has a single count. Within the sample, other DNA sequences also encode this same CDR3. These data come from a study of blood T cell repertoires in COVID-19. On the study more broadly: Cohort 3 recovered donors had two negative PCRs, clearance, or symptom resolution. PBMCs, B-cell-depleted T cells, or T cells provided the cDNA or gDNA that made up the material.

Sequencing used immunoSEQ multiplex PCR; TCRdb keeps in-frame clones, though not all of them. Of more than 120,000 clones listed, over 75% are singletons. Living in about two dozen US areas, the participants were between about 18 and 95 years of age. J gave up 1 base and V 0 bases, and 2 bases lay outside the gene matches. The CDR3 extends over 16 amino acids. In germline, CDR1 is LGHNA, CDR2 YNFKEQ. Sequenced material: PBMCs or T cells enriched from blood (not recorded which). The rearrangement uses TRBV4-2 and TRBJ2-1; 8 bases agree with TRBD2. This TCR was sampled from a man aged 50-59 years in a cohort exposed to, infected with or recovered from COVID-19 (not recorded which). The CDR3 protein is CASSQEGTSSYNEQFF. The CDR3 DNA sequence: TGTGCCAGCAGCCAAGAAGGGACTAGTTCCTACAATGAGCAGTTCTTC.